This T cell receptor beta chain derives from a study of identical twins. With V trimmed by 10 bases and J by 5 bases, 14 bases remained unmatched. The CDR3 totals 16 residues. From germline, CDR1 is SGHAT and CDR2 FQNNGV. Through template switching, a universal primer site was introduced, and the cDNA contained unique molecular identifiers. TCRdb re-derived calls from the 5' RACE reads in MiXCR, one entry per CDR3 protein. In the table there are 420,000 or so distinct CDR3 sequences, less than 20% of which are singletons. This clonotype was seen only a few times. Its antigen is still unknown. Study observations and caveats: Conclusions were based on cross-sectional statistical analysis, without following the same donors. Twin-shared out-of-frame alpha sequences were enriched for low generation probability.

This sequence joins TRBV11-2 and TRBJ2-2; the match to TRBD2 covers 9 bases. This receptor was identified in a man aged 50 to 59 in good health. The source material was naive T cells sorted from blood. As DNA, the CDR3 is TGTGCCACCAACCTCGTGCCTAGCGGGGTTACCGGGGAGCTGTTTTTT. Its translation: CATNLVPSGVTGELFF.